One sample yielded the 3 T cell receptor beta chains listed below, sequenced in a study of PD-L1 blockade in urothelial cancer. The assay was immunoSEQ multiplex PCR, and TCRdb's table has in-frame clones only and misses some. The table shows around 30,000 clones, with about 85% occurring only once. Stated time point: peripheral blood 6 weeks after treatment start. Material: PBMCs, obtained around atezolizumab (anti-PD-L1) treatment. The receptors were gathered from a man in his 70s with urothelial cancer.

The V gene is TRBV18, the J gene TRBJ1-6; TRBD1 might be the D (6 bases). The CDR3 spans 14 residues. Germline V gives CDR1 KGHSH, CDR2 LQKENI. The germline V and J ends were trimmed by 3 bases and 8 bases, with 11 bases remaining between them. The CDR3 region has the DNA TGTGCCAGCTCACCCCTACAGGGCGATTCACCCCTCCACTTT. It yields the protein CASSPLQGDSPLHF.

V usage is TRBV7-9 and J usage is TRBJ1-2, with TRBD1 as a possible D gene (5 bases). The CDR3 loop spans 15 amino acids. Trimming pared 4 bases from V and 3 bases from J, leaving 15 bases between. Germline V gene data show CDR1 as SEHNR and CDR2 as FQNEAQ (reference sequence). The CDR3 sequence: CASSSLTARDYGYTF. For the CDR3, the DNA is TGTGCCAGCAGCTCATTGACAGCCCGGGACTATGGCTACACCTTC. The whole variable domain, remainder taken from reference TRBV7-9 and TRBJ1-2, is DTGVSQNPRHKITKRGQNVTFRCDPISEHNRLYWYRQTLGQGPEFLTYFQNEAQLEKSRLLSDRFSAERPKGSFSTLEIQRTEQGDSAMYLCASSSLTARDYGYTFGSGTRLTVV.

This chain joins TRBV6-5 and TRBJ2-1; 8 nucleotides agree with TRBD2. The CDR3 covers 14 residues. The junction had 7 bases not matched to a gene; V was cut back by 5 bases and J by 7 bases. Germline loops: CDR1 MNHEY, CDR2 SVGAGI. The CDR3 sequence is CASSRKRETNEQFF. The CDR3 DNA is TGTGCCAGCAGTCGTAAGCGGGAGACGAATGAGCAGTTCTTC.